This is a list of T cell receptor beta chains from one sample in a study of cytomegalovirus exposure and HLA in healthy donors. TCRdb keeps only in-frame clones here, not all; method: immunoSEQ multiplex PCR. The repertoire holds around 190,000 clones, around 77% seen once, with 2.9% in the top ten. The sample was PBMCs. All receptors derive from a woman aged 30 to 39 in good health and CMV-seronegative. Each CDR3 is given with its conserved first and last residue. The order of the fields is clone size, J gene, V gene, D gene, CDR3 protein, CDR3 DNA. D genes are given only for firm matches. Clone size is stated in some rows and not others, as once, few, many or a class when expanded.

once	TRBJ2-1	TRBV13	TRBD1	CASSFEDRIPFNEQFF	TGTGCCAGCAGCTTTGAGGACAGGATCCCTTTCAATGAGCAGTTCTTC
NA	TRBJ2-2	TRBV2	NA	CASRRGTGELFF	TGTGCCAGCCGACGGGGGACCGGGGAGCTGTTTTTT
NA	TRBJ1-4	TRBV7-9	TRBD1	CASSWADRELFF	TGTGCCAGCAGCTGGGCCGACAGGGAACTGTTTTTT
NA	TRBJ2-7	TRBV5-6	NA	CASSSGKGRYEQYF	TGTGCCAGCAGCTCTGGGAAGGGGAGGTACGAGCAGTACTTC
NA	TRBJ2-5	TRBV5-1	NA	CASSLGGGAETQYF	TGCGCCAGCAGCTTGGGAGGGGGGGCAGAGACCCAGTACTTC
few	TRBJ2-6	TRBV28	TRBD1	CASTQGGHSGANVLTF	TGTGCCAGCACCCAAGGGGGCCACTCTGGGGCCAACGTCCTGACTTTC
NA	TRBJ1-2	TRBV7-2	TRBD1	CASSLAVDRVNYGYTF	TGTGCCAGCAGCTTAGCGGTCGACAGGGTGAACTATGGCTACACCTTC
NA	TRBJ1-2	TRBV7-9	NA	CASSLGTGSIYGYTF	TGTGCCAGCAGCTTGGGAACAGGGTCGATTTATGGCTACACCTTC
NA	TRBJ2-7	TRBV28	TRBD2	CASSLYGGLGIREQYF	TGTGCCAGCAGCCTTTACGGGGGACTAGGGATACGCGAGCAGTACTTC
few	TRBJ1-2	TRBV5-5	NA	CASSLWGSVYGYTF	TGTGCCAGCAGCTTGTGGGGCTCCGTCTATGGCTACACCTTC
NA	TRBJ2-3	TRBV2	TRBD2	CASSEQAGGFTDTQYF	TGTGCCAGCAGTGAACAGGCGGGGGGGTTCACAGATACGCAGTATTTT
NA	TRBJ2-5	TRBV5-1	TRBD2	CASSQGPRGGETQYF	TGCGCCAGCAGCCAAGGGCCCCGGGGGGGAGAGACCCAGTACTTC
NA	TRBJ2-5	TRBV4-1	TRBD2	CASSQLAGGPQETQYF	TGCGCCAGCAGCCAGTTAGCGGGAGGGCCCCAAGAGACCCAGTACTTC
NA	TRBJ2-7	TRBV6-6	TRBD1	CASNPGTAYEQYF	TGTGCCAGCAACCCCGGGACAGCCTACGAGCAGTACTTC
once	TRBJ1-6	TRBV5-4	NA	CASSPDTSYNSPLHF	TGTGCCAGCAGCCCAGATACCTCCTATAATTCACCCCTCCACTTT
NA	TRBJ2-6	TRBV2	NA	CASSEWGPTSGANVLTF	TGTGCCAGCAGTGAATGGGGGCCAACCTCTGGGGCCAACGTCCTGACTTTC
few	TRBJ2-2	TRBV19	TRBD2	CASRIGTRSTGELFF	TGTGCCAGTCGCATCGGGACTAGATCCACCGGGGAGCTGTTTTTT
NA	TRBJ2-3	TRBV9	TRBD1	CASSEGQATDTQYF	TGTGCCAGCAGCGAGGGACAGGCTACAGATACGCAGTATTTT
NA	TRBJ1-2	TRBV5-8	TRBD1	CASATRGQGPYGYTF	TGTGCCAGCGCCACCCGGGGACAGGGACCCTATGGCTACACCTTC
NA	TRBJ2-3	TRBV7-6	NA	CASVQVAGDTQYF	TGTGCCAGCGTCCAAGTGGCGGGAGATACGCAGTATTTT
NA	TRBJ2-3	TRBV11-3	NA	CASSLTSFSTDTQYF	TGTGCCAGCAGCTTGACTAGTTTTAGCACAGATACGCAGTATTTT
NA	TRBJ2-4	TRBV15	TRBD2	CATSAGEGLAVKNIQYF	TGTGCCACCAGCGCGGGCGAGGGACTAGCGGTGAAAAACATTCAGTACTTC
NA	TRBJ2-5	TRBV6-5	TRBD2	CASSPLAGGGETQYF	TGTGCCAGCAGCCCACTAGCGGGGGGCGGAGAGACCCAGTACTTC
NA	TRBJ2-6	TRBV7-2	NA	CASSLLQSKGDVLTF	TGTGCCAGCAGCTTGCTTCAGTCAAAGGGGGACGTCCTGACTTTC
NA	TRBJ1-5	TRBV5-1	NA	CASSLLGGRDQPQHF	TGCGCCAGCAGTCTCCTAGGGGGTCGGGATCAGCCCCAGCATTTT
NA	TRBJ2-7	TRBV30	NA	CAWKVGVHEQYF	TGTGCCTGGAAGGTCGGGGTCCACGAGCAGTACTTC
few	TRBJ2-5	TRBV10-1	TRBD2	CASSDSGGRPETQYF	TGCGCCAGCAGTGATAGCGGGGGGCGGCCAGAGACCCAGTACTTC
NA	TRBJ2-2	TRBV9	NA	CASSVVSGTTGELFF	TGTGCCAGCAGCGTAGTTAGCGGAACCACCGGGGAGCTGTTTTTT
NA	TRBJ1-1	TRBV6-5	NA	CASSYSGGGRDTEAFF	TGTGCCAGCAGTTACTCGGGAGGGGGTAGGGACACTGAAGCTTTCTTT
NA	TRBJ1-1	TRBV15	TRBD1	CATWRGGVNTEAFF	TGTGCCACCTGGCGAGGGGGCGTGAACACTGAAGCTTTCTTT
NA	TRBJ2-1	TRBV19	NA	CASSTHDQRYNEQFF	TGTGCCAGTAGTACCCACGACCAGCGGTACAATGAGCAGTTCTTC
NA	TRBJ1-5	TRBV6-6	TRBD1	CASTQDRAQPQHF	TGTGCCAGCACCCAGGACAGGGCTCAGCCCCAGCATTTT
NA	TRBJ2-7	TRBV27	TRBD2	CASGTSGIYEQYF	TGTGCCAGCGGGACTAGCGGAATTTACGAGCAGTACTTC
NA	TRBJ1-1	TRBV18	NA	CASSPWGGNTEAFF	TGTGCCAGCTCACCCTGGGGGGGGAACACTGAAGCTTTCTTT
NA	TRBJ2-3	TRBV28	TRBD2	CASSRLAGEGFYTDTQYF	TGTGCCAGCAGCCGACTAGCGGGAGAAGGTTTCTACACAGATACGCAGTATTTT